The entry that follows covers one TCR beta chain sequence. The germline V gene encodes CDR1 MDHEN and CDR2 SYDVKM. The CDR3 consists of 11 residues. This specimen belongs to a study of monozygotic twins with inflammatory bowel disease. TCRdb re-called the 5' RACE reads; every CDR3 protein appears as one record, without DNA. Here the sample table reports 300,000 to 400,000 distinct CDR3 sequences. The sequenced sample was blood. J is TRBJ2-5 and V is TRBV28; the D gene TCRdb calls, TRBD1, cannot be checked with no DNA. The source of this sequence is a human donor with ulcerative colitis or Crohn's disease, or a healthy co-twin of an affected twin (not recorded which). The CDR3 loop reads CASSSPGTQYF.